The T cell receptor beta chain under discussion was sequenced for a study of CD8 T cells in ankylosing spondylitis. TCRdb recomputed calls from the 5' RACE reads with MiXCR, one row per CDR3 protein. The sample lists 30,000 to 45,000 distinct CDR3 sequences, over 5.5% occurring once. Study-level points and caveats: Disease-linked clones were reportedly significantly enriched in matched ankylosing spondylitis synovial fluid.

V was trimmed by 4 bases and J by 2 bases, leaving 10 bases between them. Per the germline V gene, CDR1 is SGHNT and CDR2 is YYREEE (reference sequence). The CDR3 covers 13 residues. Many counts were recorded for this clonotype. Antigen unknown. The V and J genes are TRBV5-4 and TRBJ2-7, with D possibly matching TRBD2 (6 bases). This receptor was identified in a male donor with ankylosing spondylitis or in good health (not recorded which). The sequenced sample was blood, either unsorted or a sorted T cell fraction (not recorded which). The CDR3 DNA is TGTGCCAGCAGCATTAGCGGTACCTACGAGCAGTACTTC. This sequence encodes CASSISGTYEQYF.